The T cell receptor (beta chain) under discussion was sequenced for a study of T cells in Graves' hyperthyroidism and ophthalmopathy. Using RNA transcripts as the source, TCR beta CDR3 regions were amplified. Primed by the HTBI set, a first-round RT-PCR was run on the TCR CDR3. MiXCR was run by TCRdb on the multiplex PCR reads, yielding one entry per CDR3 protein. The sample includes about 640,000 distinct CDR3 sequences, roughly 20% of them seen just once. The CDR3 runs to 15 residues. V shed 3 bases and J shed 0 bases, with 8 bases lying between them. The germline V gene has CDR1 LNHDA and CDR2 SQIVND (reference sequence).

The sequence was collected from a man aged 30 to 45 with Graves' ophthalmopathy. Sequencing input: blood. The rearrangement links TRBV19 to TRBJ1-4; D uncertain. The CDR3 reads CASSIMGSTNEKLFF. The DNA for the CDR3 is TGTGCCAGTAGTATCATGGGATCAACTAATGAAAAACTGTTTTTT. Full variable domain (outside the CDR3, taken from reference TRBV19 and TRBJ1-4): DGGITQSPKYLFRKEGQNVTLSCEQNLNHDAMYWYRQDPGQGLRLIYYSQIVNDFQKGDIAEGYSVSREKKESFPLTVTSAQKNPTAFYLCASSIMGSTNEKLFFGSGTQLSVL.